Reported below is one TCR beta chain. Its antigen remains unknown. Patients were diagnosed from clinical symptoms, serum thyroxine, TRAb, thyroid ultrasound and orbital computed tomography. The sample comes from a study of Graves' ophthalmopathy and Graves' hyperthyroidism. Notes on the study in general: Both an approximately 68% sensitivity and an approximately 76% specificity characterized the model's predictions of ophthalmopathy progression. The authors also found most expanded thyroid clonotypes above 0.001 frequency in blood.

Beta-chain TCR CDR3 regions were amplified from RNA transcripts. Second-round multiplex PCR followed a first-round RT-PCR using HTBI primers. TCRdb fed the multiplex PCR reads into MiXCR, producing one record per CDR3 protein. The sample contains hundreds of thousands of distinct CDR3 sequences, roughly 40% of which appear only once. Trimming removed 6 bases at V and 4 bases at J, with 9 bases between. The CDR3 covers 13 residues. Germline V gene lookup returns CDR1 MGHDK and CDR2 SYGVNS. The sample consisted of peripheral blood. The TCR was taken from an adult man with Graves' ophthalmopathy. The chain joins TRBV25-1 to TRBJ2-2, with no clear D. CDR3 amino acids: CASSPLATGELFF. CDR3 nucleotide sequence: TGTGCCAGCAGCCCCTTGGCCACCGGGGAGCTGTTTTTT.